These 19 T cell receptor beta chains were sequenced from one sample in a study of T cells in Graves' hyperthyroidism and ophthalmopathy. Using RNA transcripts as the source, TCR beta CDR3 regions were amplified. When the TCR CDR3 underwent first-round RT-PCR, the HTBI primer set was used. TCRdb reprocessed the multiplex PCR reads with MiXCR, giving one entry per CDR3 protein. The sample shows roughly 350,000 distinct CDR3 sequences, approximately 13% of them seen only once. Sequenced material: blood. The receptors shown here come from a woman in her 30s with Graves' hyperthyroidism.

This clonotype was observed many times. The chain uses TRBV29-1 and TRBJ2-5, with D perhaps TRBD1 (6 bases). Germline values: CDR1 SQVTM, CDR2 ANQGSEA. The CDR3 covers 12 residues. With 4 bases removed from V and 2 bases from J, the gap between germline ends came to 8 bases. The CDR3 bases are TGCAGCGTTGCACAGGGTCAAGAGACCCAGTACTTC. Its translation is CSVAQGQETQYF.

The genes are TRBV20-1 and TRBJ2-2; a weak D match, TRBD1 (6 bases). Germline CDR1 and CDR2: DFQATT and SNEGSKA (reference sequence). With 6 bases removed from V and 7 bases from J, the gap between germline ends came to 9 bases. The length of the CDR3 is 11 residues. This CDR3 reads CSADSHGELFF. In nucleotides, the CDR3 is TGCAGTGCGGACAGCCACGGGGAGCTGTTTTTT.

This clonotype was seen a single time. The J gene is TRBJ1-1, the V gene TRBV5-4, with D maybe TRBD1 (6 bases). Germline V lookup: CDR1 SGHNT, CDR2 YYREEE (reference sequence). Trimming shortened V by 3 bases and J by 7 bases, and 13 bases separated the two germline ends. The CDR3 has 13 amino acids. CDR3 bases: TGTGCCAGCAGCTCTACAGGGTTGGATGAAGCTTTCTTT. Its translation: CASSSTGLDEAFF.

The chain has TRBV20-1 and TRBJ2-7; D remains ambiguous. The V gene's germline CDR1 is DFQATT and CDR2 SNEGSKA (reference sequence). The length of the CDR3 is 16 residues. Between the trimmed V and J ends, which lost 4 bases and 1 base, there was a span of 20 bases. This CDR3 reads CSAKQFGRFNSYEQYF. The CDR3 DNA reads TGCAGTGCTAAACAATTCGGCCGATTCAATTCCTACGAGCAGTACTTC.

This clonotype was seen a handful of times. The V call is TRBV20-1, the J call TRBJ2-7; 10 nucleotides agree with TRBD2. The J segment lost 4 bases and the V segment lost 4 bases, leaving 13 bases of the junction unmatched. This CDR3 comprises 16 residues. CDR1 is DFQATT, CDR2 SNEGSKA, per germline (reference sequence). CDR3 sequence reads: CSATSEREGRLYEQYF. DNA for the CDR3: TGCAGTGCTACGTCTGAGCGGGAGGGCCGGTTATACGAGCAGTACTTC.

This clonotype was recorded a few times. The genes are TRBV20-1 and TRBJ2-5, with D perhaps given as TRBD1 or TRBD2 (6 bases each). CDR1 and CDR2 from the germline V gene are DFQATT and SNEGSKA (reference sequence). The CDR3 consists of 13 residues. Trimming left V 3 bases short and J 6 bases short, with 14 bases between. DNA for the CDR3: TGCAGTGCTAGGACAGGAGGGGGGAAGACCCAGTACTTC. It encodes CSARTGGGKTQYF.

With regard to this clonotype: A read error may explain this, as a much larger clone is one base away. This rearrangement joins TRBV27 to TRBJ2-3; D is uncertain. Germline CDR1 is MNHEY and CDR2 is SMNVEV (reference sequence). This CDR3 has 13 amino acids. The CDR3 protein is CVSSLLLTDTQYF. The CDR3 DNA is TGTGTCAGCAGTTTACTCCTCACAGATACGCAGTATTTT.

The chain is built from TRBV7-9 and TRBJ2-7, with D perhaps given as TRBD1 or TRBD2 (5 bases each). Germline CDR1 and CDR2: SEHNR and FQNEAQ (reference sequence). This CDR3 has 17 residues. Trimming took 4 bases from V and 2 from J, leaving 21 bases between them. The CDR3 nucleotides are TGTGCCAGCAGCTACCGGGACGGGTCCTTTCTGCCCTACGAGCAGTACTTC. Residues: CASSYRDGSFLPYEQYF.

Turning to this clonotype: Since the CDR3 does not end with the conserved phenylalanine or tryptophan, this likely comes from a read error. The DNA is left out, because the CDR3 cannot be placed on it with certainty; the CDR3 is given as TCRdb lists it. V and J are TRBV5-1 and TRBJ2-7. The CDR3 extends over 14 residues, inclusive of both ends. Germline V gene data show CDR1 as SGHRS and CDR2 as YFSETQ. CDR3 amino acids: CASSFDAPTYEQYI.

This clonotype was seen repeatedly, ten times or more. The chain is built from TRBV11-2 and TRBJ2-5, with D hard to call. The CDR3 length is 17 residues. Between the trimmed V and J ends, which lost 2 bases and 0 bases, there was a span of 16 bases. CDR1 and CDR2 (germline): SGHAT, FQNNGV. CDR3 DNA: TGTGCCAGCAGCTTATTTTTAAGGACCCGGGACCAAGAGACCCAGTACTTC. This encodes CASSLFLRTRDQETQYF.

This clonotype was observed at least ten times. The chain recombines TRBV24-1 with TRBJ1-1; possibly TRBD1 for D (5 bases). V lost 2 bases to trimming and J lost 7 bases, with 10 bases between them. Germline V lookup: CDR1 KGHDR, CDR2 SFDVKD. This CDR3 comprises 13 residues. This CDR3 reads CATSDSTGVEAFF. CDR3 DNA sequence: TGTGCCACCAGTGATTCTACAGGAGTTGAAGCTTTCTTT.

There are a few counts of this clonotype. The chain links TRBV5-4 to TRBJ2-3, with D uncertain. This CDR3 contains 12 residues. The V gene's germline CDR1 is SGHNT and CDR2 YYREEE (reference sequence). The V end was cut by 2 bases, the J end by 2 bases, with 3 bases between. This CDR3 reads CASSFPTDTQYF. The CDR3 DNA reads TGTGCCAGCAGCTTTCCCACAGATACGCAGTATTTT.

The chain recombines TRBV6-1 with TRBJ2-7; TRBD2 matches at 9 bases. Unmatched junction bases numbered 4, after V lost 6 bases and J lost 4 bases. Looked up from germline, CDR1 is MNHNS and CDR2 is SASEGT. The CDR3 consists of 13 residues. DNA of the CDR3: TGTGCCAGCAGGACTAGCGGAAATTACGAGCAGTACTTC. Encoded protein: CASRTSGNYEQYF.

This chain links TRBV11-3 with TRBJ1-5, with TRBD1 matching 10 bases. CDR1 is SGHNT, CDR2 YENEEA, per germline. Trimming at V came to 1 base and at J to 4 bases, leaving 4 bases not matched to a gene. This CDR3 is 16 amino acids long. The CDR3 DNA reads TGTGCCAGCAGCTTAGTCGGGACAGGGGATAATCAGCCCCAGCATTTT. It specifies CASSLVGTGDNQPQHF.

The chain combines TRBV5-5 with TRBJ2-1; TRBD2 agrees at 8 bases. The CDR3 spans 15 residues. Germline assignment: CDR1 SGHKS and CDR2 YYEKEE (reference sequence). V shed 6 bases and J 2 bases; nucleotides not matched to a gene: 7. CDR3 DNA: TGTGCCAGCAATGGCTTAGCGGGGACCTACAATGAGCAGTTCTTC. This encodes CASNGLAGTYNEQFF.

The table lists this clonotype with a few counts. This chain connects TRBV6-2 or TRBV6-3 to TRBJ2-1, with a tentative D call TRBD2 (6 bases). Trimming cost V 6 bases and J 1 base, with 13 bases left between them. The CDR3 totals 15 residues. Germline-derived CDR1 and CDR2 are MNHEY and SVGEGT. CDR3 in amino acids: CASSPGATSYNEQFF. The CDR3 region has the DNA TGTGCCAGCAGCCCGGGAGCCACTTCCTACAATGAGCAGTTCTTC.

This clonotype has at least ten counts. V gene TRBV12-3 or TRBV12-4 combines with J gene TRBJ1-5, with D possibly being TRBD1 (5 bases). Trimming shortened V by 6 bases and J by 8 bases, and 20 bases separated the two germline ends. The length of the CDR3 is 15 residues. The CDR3 DNA reads TGTGCCAGCAGAGAAACGGACACCCCGAATGAGCCCCAGCATTTT. Its protein product is CASRETDTPNEPQHF.

This clonotype appeared a few times. The CDR3, as DNA: TGTGCCAGCACCTGGGTTCTCTCTGGGGCCAACGTCCTGACTTTC. Translating it yields CASTWVLSGANVLTF. The J gene is TRBJ2-6, the V gene TRBV2; no firm D call. The CDR3 is 15 residues long. Germline V lookup: CDR1 SNHLY, CDR2 FYNNEI. The V end lost 7 bases, the J end lost 0 bases, and 10 bases lay between the germline ends.

This clonotype appeared a few times. This chain joins TRBV30 and TRBJ1-1; D not resolved. The CDR3 runs to 12 residues. V was pared by 1 base and J by 2 bases, with 5 bases between. CDR1 and CDR2 (germline): GTSNPN, SVGIG (reference sequence). The CDR3 region is CAWSEANTEAFF. The CDR3 nucleotides read TGTGCCTGGAGTGAGGCCAACACTGAAGCTTTCTTT.